The 11 T cell receptor beta chains presented below share a single source sample, sequenced in a study of T cell responses to AZD1222 COVID-19 vaccine. Produced via immunoSEQ multiplex PCR; TCRdb's table is partial and in-frame only. The sample consists of about 130,000 clones, roughly 88% of them appearing once. The sample was peripheral blood, taken on day 0 of AZD1222 vaccination. These receptor sequences come from an adult in good health.

This chain links TRBV5-1 with TRBJ1-6, with TRBD1 as a possible D gene (5 bases). CDR3 length: 13 residues. Between the trimmed V and J ends, which lost 6 bases and 5 bases, there was a span of 9 bases. Germline V lookup: CDR1 SGHRS, CDR2 YFSETQ. The CDR3 sequence is CASKQEHNSPLHF. CDR3 sequence (DNA): TGCGCCAGCAAACAGGAGCATAATTCACCCCTCCACTTT.

The CDR3 loop is CASSVKGDTDTQYF. The CDR3 bases are TGTGCCAGCAGCGTAAAGGGCGACACAGATACGCAGTATTTT. The V call is TRBV9, the J call TRBJ2-3; D is ambiguous. CDR1 and CDR2 (germline): SGDLS, YYNGEE. V lost 1 base and J lost 2, with 8 bases in between. This CDR3 is 14 amino acids long.

The J gene is TRBJ2-3, the V gene TRBV12-3 or TRBV12-4; D is ambiguous. CDR3 length: 12 residues. Trimming removed 6 bases at V and 3 bases at J, with 7 bases between. The CDR3 DNA follows: TGTGCCAGCAGCTCGCGTACAGATACGCAGTATTTT. This encodes CASSSRTDTQYF.

The sample holds many counts of this clone. DNA for the CDR3: TGTGCCAGCAGCTCACCGGGGTTCTCTGGAAACACCATATATTTT. It translates to CASSSPGFSGNTIYF. The chain couples TRBV5-6 to TRBJ1-3, with D hard to call. The V and J ends lost 3 bases and 0 bases respectively, with 10 bases between them. The CDR3 totals 15 residues. In germline, CDR1 is SGHDT, CDR2 YYEEEE. Full variable domain (remainder filled in from reference TRBV5-6 and TRBJ1-3): DAGVTQSPTHLIKTRGQQVTLRCSPKSGHDTVSWYQQALGQGPQFIFQYYEEEERQRGNFPDRFSGHQFPNYSSELNVNALLLGDSALYLCASSSPGFSGNTIYFGEGSWLTVV.

The V and J genes are TRBV7-2 and TRBJ1-2; the match to TRBD1 covers 10 bases. V lost 6 bases to trimming and J lost 4 bases; unmatched junction nucleotides: 8. The germline V gene encodes CDR1 SGHTA and CDR2 FQGNSA. This CDR3 contains 15 residues. Written as DNA, the CDR3 is TGTGCCAGCAGACTGAGGACAGGGGGGACCTATGGCTACACCTTC. Translated: CASRLRTGGTYGYTF.

The chain is built from TRBV11-3 and TRBJ2-2; a possible D gene is TRBD2 (6 bases). Trimming pared 4 bases from V and 8 bases from J, leaving 11 bases between. Germline CDR1 and CDR2: SGHNT and YENEEA. The CDR3 runs to 13 residues. CDR3 residues: CASSSGELGELFF. The CDR3, as DNA: TGTGCCAGCAGCTCGGGAGAACTAGGGGAGCTGTTTTTT.

J is TRBJ1-1 and V is TRBV3-1 (or the pseudogene TRBV3-2), with 12 bases lining up with TRBD1. This CDR3 comprises 14 residues. V was pared by 4 bases and J by 6 bases, with 3 bases of the junction left unmatched. Germline CDR1 is LGHDT and CDR2 is YNNKEL (reference sequence). The CDR3 region is CASSRGQGAAEAFF. The CDR3, as DNA: TGTGCCAGCAGCCGGGGACAGGGGGCCGCTGAAGCTTTCTTT.

Worth noting for this clone: An end of the junction does not agree with germline; a read error may underlie this. The rearrangement joins TRBV10-3 to TRBJ2-7; tentative D call: TRBD2 (6 bases). CDR3 size: 15 residues. Germline CDR1 and CDR2: ENHRY and SYGVKD. CDR3 sequence: CATSEPGEKTYEQYF. The CDR3, as DNA: TGTGCCACCAGTGAGCCGGGAGAAAAAACCTACGAGCAGTACTTC.

This clone came up a few times. The CDR3 region is CASSLATEAHSPLHF. The DNA of the CDR3 is TGTGCCAGCAGCTTAGCGACGGAGGCACATTCACCCCTCCACTTT. The chain uses TRBV7-9 and TRBJ1-6; no firm D call. Germline CDR1 SEHNR, CDR2 FQNEAQ (reference sequence). The V and J ends lost 0 bases and 8 bases respectively, with 11 bases between them. The CDR3 consists of 15 residues.

The count of this clone is one. The chain joins TRBV28 to TRBJ2-5; D ambiguous. The CDR3 loop spans 14 amino acids. CDR1 is MDHEN, CDR2 SYDVKM, per germline. Between the trimmed V and J ends, which lost 0 bases and 2 bases, there was a span of 7 bases. The chain's CDR3 is CASSLWAAQETQYF. The CDR3 DNA reads TGTGCCAGCAGTTTATGGGCGGCTCAAGAGACCCAGTACTTC.

The V and J genes are TRBV11-2 and TRBJ1-2; 9 positions agree with TRBD1. Germline V CDR1 and CDR2: SGHAT, FQNNGV. This CDR3 spans 16 amino acids. V dropped 6 bases and J dropped 4; count of bases not matched to a gene: 12. CDR3 DNA: TGTGCCAGCAGGCAAACAGGGGGCGAACCCTCCTATGGCTACACCTTC. This gives the protein CASRQTGGEPSYGYTF.